This passage covers 28 T cell receptor beta chains from one sample sequenced in a study of sequential checkpoint blockade in melanoma. Some clones are missing from TCRdb's copy, which holds only in-frame ones; the method was immunoSEQ multiplex PCR. The sample lists 18,000 or so clones; approximately 60% were seen once. Treatment specified: randomized to nivolumab then ipilimumab (arm A) or the reverse (arm B). The starting material was CD8+ T cells sorted from blood (inferred from file names), obtained from a patient given nivolumab and ipilimumab in sequence. The source of these receptors is a human donor with melanoma.

The chain has TRBV28 and TRBJ2-7; TRBD2 might be the D (5 bases). Germline CDR1 reads MDHEN; CDR2 reads SYDVKM. CDR3 length: 13 residues. Trimming removed 5 bases at V and 2 bases at J, with 10 bases between. The CDR3, as DNA: TGTGCCAGCAGTAGGGAGCTAGCCTACGAGCAGTACTTC. Its protein is CASSRELAYEQYF.

This chain uses TRBV6-5 with TRBJ1-1; the D is unclear. V lost 2 bases and J 11 bases, leaving 21 bases between the germline ends. This CDR3 comprises 15 residues. Germline V gene data show CDR1 as MNHEY and CDR2 as SVGAGI. CDR3 bases: TGTGCCAGCAGTTACACCGTGCATCCGGGTCGGAAGGCTTTCTTT. The encoded protein is CASSYTVHPGRKAFF.

The sample holds a few counts of this clone. This sample includes further DNA sequences coding for the same CDR3. V usage is TRBV6-6 and J usage is TRBJ2-7; D gene uncertain. The CDR3 extends over 13 amino acids. The germline CDR1 and CDR2 sequences are MNHNY and SVGAGI (reference sequence). V lost 2 bases, J lost 2 bases, and 7 bases lay in between. CDR3 sequence reads: CASSYGPTYEQYF. The CDR3 region has the DNA TGTGCCAGCAGTTACGGGCCCACCTACGAGCAGTACTTC.

Relative to its sample, this clone is medium-sized (0.01 to 0.1%). The chain links TRBV19 to TRBJ2-1, with D tentatively TRBD1 (5 bases). V dropped 4 bases and J dropped 4 bases, with 14 bases sitting between them. This CDR3 spans 15 amino acids. Per germline, CDR1 LNHDA and CDR2 SQIVND (reference sequence). In DNA form, the CDR3 reads TGTGCCAGTAGTACCGACAGCCACTCTTACAATGAGCAGTTCTTC. Encoded protein: CASSTDSHSYNEQFF.

CDR3: CASSLSGGDEQFF. The CDR3, as DNA: TGTGCCAGCAGTTTATCAGGGGGCGATGAGCAGTTCTTC. The V call is TRBV28, the J call TRBJ2-1; 8 bases are shared with TRBD1. Per the germline V gene, CDR1 is MDHEN and CDR2 is SYDVKM. The CDR3 covers 13 residues. The V segment lost 1 base and the J segment 8 bases; nucleotides outside the gene matches: 1.

This clone appeared once. This chain connects TRBV6-5 to TRBJ2-1, with D maybe TRBD1 (5 bases). The germline gives CDR1 MNHEY, CDR2 SVGAGI. V lost 5 bases and J 10 bases, leaving 12 bases between the germline ends. CDR3 length: 12 residues. CDR3 nucleotide sequence: TGTGCCAGCAGTGCGGCAGGGCAGGAGCAGTTCTTC. Translating gives CASSAAGQEQFF.

Regarding this clone: A junction end diverges from the germline sequence, so it may reflect a read error. The chain has TRBV5-3 and TRBJ2-7; D may be TRBD2 (6 bases). TRBV5-3 is flagged as an ORF with uncertain function. This CDR3 spans 14 amino acids. CDR3 in amino acids: CASSWGVGTYEQYF. The CDR3 DNA sequence: TGTGCCAGCAGCTGGGGGGTAGGTACCTACGAGCAGTACTTC.

Only a few counts were recorded for this clone. The chain combines TRBV5-1 with TRBJ2-1; D may be TRBD1 (6 bases). The CDR3 consists of 16 residues. The V gene's germline CDR1 is SGHRS and CDR2 YFSETQ. Between the trimmed V and J ends, which lost 4 bases and 7 bases, there was a span of 21 bases. The CDR3 coding sequence is TGCGCCAGCAGCGGACGGGACACAACCTCCGGGAATGAGCAGTTCTTC. It codes for CASSGRDTTSGNEQFF. Based on the CDR3 plus reference TRBV5-1 and TRBJ2-1, the full variable domain is KAGVTQTPRYLIKTRGQQVTLSCSPISGHRSVSWYQQTPGQGLQFLFEYFSETQRNKGNFPGRFSGRQFSNSRSEMNVSTLELGDSALYLCASSGRDTTSGNEQFFGPGTRLTVL.

The chain carries TRBV5-6 and TRBJ1-5; D unresolved. The CDR3 spans 14 residues. The V and J ends lost 4 bases and 1 base respectively, with 9 bases between them. Per germline, CDR1 SGHDT and CDR2 YYEEEE. The CDR3 region has the DNA TGTGCCAGCAGCCTAATGGTGAGCAATCAGCCCCAGCATTTT. Amino acid sequence: CASSLMVSNQPQHF.

This rearrangement joins TRBV15 to TRBJ1-5; tentative D call: TRBD1 (5 bases). The V gene lost 0 bases and the J gene lost 6 bases, with 12 bases spanning the gap. The CDR3 contains 15 residues. CDR1 is LNHNV, CDR2 YYDKDF, per germline (reference sequence). The CDR3 sequence: CATSRDRGFGQPQHF. The CDR3 DNA reads TGTGCCACCAGCAGAGATCGGGGGTTCGGTCAGCCCCAGCATTTT.

The chain joins TRBV13 to TRBJ2-2, with a possible D match to TRBD2 (5 bases). The CDR3 covers 14 residues. CDR1 PRHDT and CDR2 FYEKMQ come from the germline V gene (reference sequence). Between the trimmed V and J ends, which lost 4 bases and 2 bases, there was a span of 8 bases. CDR3 sequence: CASSSTTNTGELFF. The CDR3 coding sequence is TGTGCCAGCAGCTCGACTACCAACACCGGGGAGCTGTTTTTT.

The chain joins TRBV6-4 to TRBJ2-7, with D unclear. Trimming removed 4 bases at V and 3 bases at J, with 10 bases between. Germline values: CDR1 MRHNA, CDR2 SNTAGT. CDR3 length: 13 residues. CDR3 DNA: TGTGCCAGCAGTGTTTGGGCAGTCTACGAGCAGTACTTC. The encoded protein is CASSVWAVYEQYF.

This chain connects TRBV7-9 to TRBJ1-6; the match to TRBD1 covers 7 bases. Trimming took 4 bases from V and 6 from J; bases not matched to a gene: 3. The CDR3 extends over 14 amino acids. Germline V CDR1 and CDR2: SEHNR, FQNEAQ (reference sequence). The CDR3 reads CASSYRDSNSPLHF. In DNA form, the CDR3 reads TGTGCCAGCAGCTACCGGGACAGTAATTCACCCCTCCACTTT.

The chain recombines TRBV9 with TRBJ1-1; tentative D call: TRBD1 (5 bases). V dropped 2 bases and J dropped 4 bases, with 12 bases sitting between them. Looked up from germline, CDR1 is SGDLS and CDR2 is YYNGEE. CDR3 length equals 14 residues. The DNA of the CDR3 is TGTGCCAGCAGCGTGGGAGGGGTTGCCACTGAAGCTTTCTTT. Protein product: CASSVGGVATEAFF.

The CDR3 sequence is CVRSLNRDRGFNTF. CDR3 nucleotide sequence: TGTGTCAGAAGCTTAAACCGGGACAGGGGTTTTAACACCTTC. This chain connects TRBV7-5 to TRBJ1-2; TRBD1 is the table's D call, not checked against the DNA. TRBV7-5 is deemed a pseudogene. This CDR3 region has 14 residues.

The chain is built from TRBV27 and TRBJ2-6; TRBD2 matches at 7 bases. CDR1 and CDR2 from the germline V gene are MNHEY and SMNVEV (reference sequence). The CDR3 spans 17 residues. The V and J ends lost 4 bases and 4 bases, in that order; junction bases with no gene match: 10. CDR3 residues: CASSSLSAGVGANVLTF. The CDR3 DNA is TGTGCCAGCAGTTCCCTCTCCGCGGGGGTCGGGGCCAACGTCCTGACTTTC.

This clone was observed once. The J gene is TRBJ2-2, the V gene TRBV10-1; D is unresolved. The CDR3 extends over 12 amino acids. Germline CDR1 is WNHNN and CDR2 is SYGVQD (reference sequence). Deletions cut 3 bases from V and 6 bases from J, with 5 bases between. The CDR3 DNA reads TGCGCCAGCAGTGATTATTCCGGGGAGCTGTTTTTT. This codes for CASSDYSGELFF.

The CDR3 region is CASRGTSDTDTQYF. CDR3 bases: TGTGCCAGCAGAGGGACTAGCGACACAGATACGCAGTATTTT. The V gene is TRBV2, the J gene TRBJ2-3, with TRBD2 matching over 10 bases. CDR1 and CDR2 (germline): SNHLY, FYNNEI. Losses at the gene ends were 6 bases for V and 2 bases for J; bases not matched to a gene: 2. The CDR3 length is 14 residues.

By sample share, this clone is medium-sized. Here the CDR3 DNA reads TGTGCCAGTAGTATAGTCGGGACAGGCGTCACTGAAGCTTTCTTT. It encodes CASSIVGTGVTEAFF. The chain combines TRBV19 with TRBJ1-1; 8 positions match TRBD1. CDR3 length: 15 amino acids. J lost 4 bases, V lost 1 base, and 5 bases had no gene match. The V gene's germline CDR1 is LNHDA and CDR2 SQIVND (reference sequence).

This clone has a single count. J is TRBJ1-5 and V is TRBV4-1; D uncertain. Between the trimmed V and J ends, which lost 0 bases and 4 bases, there was a span of 10 bases. The germline CDR1 and CDR2 sequences are MGHRA and YSYEKL. The CDR3 consists of 15 residues. The CDR3: CASSQEDSQNQPQHF. The CDR3 DNA reads TGCGCCAGCAGCCAAGAGGACTCCCAAAATCAGCCCCAGCATTTT.

The genes are TRBV6-5 and TRBJ2-7; TRBD1 might be the D (6 bases). Germline V gene data show CDR1 as MNHEY and CDR2 as SVGAGI. The CDR3 length is 15 residues. Trimming pared 5 bases from V and 8 bases from J, leaving 22 bases between. The DNA for the CDR3 is TGTGCCAGCAGTATACAGGGAATGGGGGCCACGCAGCAGTACTTC. This translates into CASSIQGMGATQQYF.

V usage is TRBV6-1 and J usage is TRBJ2-1; 7 positions agree with TRBD1. V was clipped by 7 bases and J by 9 bases; unmatched bases: 12. CDR3 length: 14 residues. Germline-derived CDR1 and CDR2 are MNHNS and SASEGT. The CDR3 nucleotides are TGTGCCAGCACGCAATGGGAGACAGGGACTGAGCAGTTCTTC. This translates into CASTQWETGTEQFF.

The rearrangement links TRBV28 to TRBJ2-6; TRBD1 agrees at 7 bases. The CDR3 runs to 17 residues. CDR1 is MDHEN and CDR2 is SYDVKM in the germline V gene. V dropped 8 bases and J dropped 4; count of bases not matched to a gene: 14. The CDR3 nucleotides are TGTGCCAGCCTACCCGGGACAGTTATATCCGGGGCCAACGTCCTGACTTTC. Encoded protein: CASLPGTVISGANVLTF.

Only a few counts were recorded for this clone. V and J are TRBV4-3 and TRBJ1-1; TRBD1 matches 10 bases. V shed 4 bases and J 1 base; nucleotides not matched to a gene: 3. The CDR3 consists of 15 residues. Germline-derived CDR1 and CDR2 are LGHNA and YSLEER. The chain's CDR3 is CASSLRTGGNTEAFF. The CDR3 DNA is TGCGCCAGCAGCCTGAGGACAGGGGGGAACACTGAAGCTTTCTTT.

The CDR3 bases are TGTGCCAGCAGTGAATGGGTAGCGGGCAATGAGCAGTTCTTC. It is translated as CASSEWVAGNEQFF. The chain links TRBV6-1 to TRBJ2-1, with 7 bases aligning to TRBD2. This CDR3 spans 14 amino acids. Germline lookup yields CDR1 MNHNS and CDR2 SASEGT. Germline trimming cut 2 bases from V and 6 bases from J; bases unmatched to any gene: 4.

This clone was counted between two and nine times. The J gene is TRBJ2-3, the V gene TRBV18; a possible D gene is TRBD2 (6 bases). Germline CDR1 KGHSH, CDR2 LQKENI. V lost 3 bases and J lost 1, with 11 bases in between. This CDR3 contains 15 residues. The CDR3 loop reads CASSPPSGGTDTQYF. CDR3 sequence (DNA): TGTGCCAGCTCACCCCCCTCGGGAGGCACAGATACGCAGTATTTT.

Only a few counts were recorded for this clone. This chain links TRBV5-8 with TRBJ1-2, with 7 nucleotides matching TRBD1. Per germline, CDR1 SGHTS and CDR2 YDEGEE. The CDR3 consists of 16 residues. With V trimmed by 4 bases and J by 3 bases, 12 bases remained unmatched. The CDR3 DNA follows: TGTGCCAGCAGCCCGGAGGGGGCAGGACCTTACTATGGCTACACCTTC. Translation gives CASSPEGAGPYYGYTF. Drawing the rest from reference TRBV5-8 and TRBJ1-2, the complete variable domain is EAGVTQSPTHLIKTRGQQATLRCSPISGHTSVYWYQQALGLGLQFLLWYDEGEERNRGNFPPRFSGRQFPNYSSELNVNALELEDSALYLCASSPEGAGPYYGYTFGSGTRLTVV.

For this clone: The junction and the germline gene differ at one end; a read error may be behind it. This chain uses TRBV4-2 with TRBJ1-5; 9 bases map to TRBD1. The CDR3 covers 15 residues. The germline V gene has CDR1 LGHNA and CDR2 YNFKEQ. CDR3 nucleotides: TGTGCCAGCAGCCAAGAGGGGACAGGGACTCAGCTCCAGCATTTT. Its protein product is CASSQEGTGTQLQHF.